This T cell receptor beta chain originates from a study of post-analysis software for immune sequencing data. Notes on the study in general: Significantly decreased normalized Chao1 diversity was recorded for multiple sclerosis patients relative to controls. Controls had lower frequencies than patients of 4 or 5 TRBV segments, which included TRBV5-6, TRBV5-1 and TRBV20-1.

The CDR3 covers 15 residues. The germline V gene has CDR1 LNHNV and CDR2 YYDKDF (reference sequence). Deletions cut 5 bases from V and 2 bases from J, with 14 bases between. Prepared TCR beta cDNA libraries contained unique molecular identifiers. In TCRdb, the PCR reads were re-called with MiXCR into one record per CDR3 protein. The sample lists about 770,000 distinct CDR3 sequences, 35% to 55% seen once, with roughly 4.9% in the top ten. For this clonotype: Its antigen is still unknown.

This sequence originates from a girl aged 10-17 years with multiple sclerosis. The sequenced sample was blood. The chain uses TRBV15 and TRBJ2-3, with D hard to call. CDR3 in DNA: TGTGCCACCAGCGTAAGCGAGGCGGCCACAGATACGCAGTATTTT. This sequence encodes CATSVSEAATDTQYF.